The next 11 T cell receptor beta chains were all read from a single sample in a study of cytotoxic CD8 clonotypes in ibrutinib-treated CLL. Sequencing used immunoSEQ multiplex PCR; TCRdb keeps in-frame clones, though not all of them. The sample lists 200,000 to 250,000 clones, around 70% seen once, with 5.9% in the top ten. Sequences were derived from PBMCs, sampled after 12 months of ibrutinib treatment. The receptors shown here come from a human donor with chronic lymphocytic leukemia.

This clone was seen a handful of times. The genes are TRBV7-9 and TRBJ2-2, with 7 bases fitting TRBD1. V lost 5 bases, J lost 6 bases, and 9 bases stayed unmatched. The germline V gene encodes CDR1 SEHNR and CDR2 FQNEAQ (reference sequence). The CDR3 contains 15 residues. CDR3 sequence (DNA): TGTGCCAGCAGCCGACAGGGCGTTGCGGCCGGGGAGCTGTTTTTT. Protein sequence: CASSRQGVAAGELFF.

The chain joins TRBV4-1 to TRBJ2-1, with 9 bases identical to TRBD1. In germline, CDR1 is MGHRA, CDR2 YSYEKL. The CDR3 is made up of 14 amino acids. Trimming took 6 bases from V and 7 from J; bases not matched to a gene: 7. The CDR3 sequence is CASRPGQGGNEQFF. CDR3 DNA: TGCGCCAGCAGGCCGGGACAGGGAGGGAATGAGCAGTTCTTC.

This rearrangement joins TRBV4-2 to TRBJ2-5; the D is unclear. The CDR3 has 13 amino acids. V dropped 0 bases and J dropped 4 bases, with 6 bases sitting between them. Germline loops: CDR1 LGHNA, CDR2 YNFKEQ. CDR3 nucleotide sequence: TGTGCCAGCAGCCAAGATAGGGTAGAGACCCAGTACTTC. This gives the protein CASSQDRVETQYF.

The V gene is TRBV5-1, the J gene TRBJ2-1, with 9 bases that match TRBD1. The CDR3 extends over 16 amino acids. The ends lost 5 bases at V and 4 bases at J; junction bases unmatched: 10. Germline lookup yields CDR1 SGHRS and CDR2 YFSETQ. CDR3 DNA: TGCGCCAGCAGAGATACAGGGGGCCTTAATTACAATGAGCAGTTCTTC. It yields the protein CASRDTGGLNYNEQFF. The full variable domain, its missing parts supplied by reference TRBV5-1 and TRBJ2-1, is KAGVTQTPRYLIKTRGQQVTLSCSPISGHRSVSWYQQTPGQGLQFLFEYFSETQRNKGNFPGRFSGRQFSNSRSEMNVSTLELGDSALYLCASRDTGGLNYNEQFFGPGTRLTVL.

This CDR3 reads CASSPGTASTDTQYF. The CDR3 DNA sequence: TGTGCCAGCAGTCCCGGGACGGCAAGCACAGATACGCAGTATTTT. The chain recombines TRBV2 with TRBJ2-3, with D tentatively TRBD1 or TRBD2 (5 bases each). V gave up 5 bases and J gave up 0 bases, with 12 bases separating them. Per germline, CDR1 SNHLY and CDR2 FYNNEI. The CDR3 extends over 15 amino acids.

The CDR3 sequence is CASSGTSGQGLPYEQYF. The CDR3 bases are TGTGCCAGCAGCGGAACCTCGGGACAGGGACTTCCCTACGAGCAGTACTTC. The chain has TRBV7-9 and TRBJ2-7, with TRBD1 matching 9 bases. V lost 5 bases, J lost 2 bases, and 13 bases stayed unmatched. There are 17 residues in the CDR3. CDR1 SEHNR and CDR2 FQNEAQ come from the germline V gene (reference sequence).

J is TRBJ1-2 and V is TRBV30, with D perhaps matching TRBD1 (5 bases). CDR3 size: 12 residues. Trimming removed 7 bases from V and 10 bases from J, with 19 bases in between. Per the germline V gene, CDR1 is GTSNPN and CDR2 is SVGIG (reference sequence). The CDR3 protein is CASTRGKGNYTF. The CDR3, as DNA: TGTGCCTCCACCCGGGGGAAGGGTAACTACACCTTC. Full variable domain (rest looked up from reference TRBV30 and TRBJ1-2): SQTIHQWPATLVQPVGSPLSLECTVEGTSNPNLYWYRQAAGRGLQLLFYSVGIGQISSEVPQNLSASRPQDRQFILSSKKLLLSDSGFYLCASTRGKGNYTFGSGTRLTVV.

CDR3 nucleotides: TGTGCCAGCAGCGTACGGGGTCCGGATACGCAGTATTTT. Protein: CASSVRGPDTQYF. The chain is built from TRBV9 and TRBJ2-3, with TRBD2 as a possible D gene (5 bases). The germline V and J ends were trimmed by 1 base and 6 bases, with 9 bases remaining between them. Germline V gene data show CDR1 as SGDLS and CDR2 as YYNGEE. This CDR3 is 13 amino acids long.

The chain recombines TRBV19 with TRBJ1-5; 7 nucleotides match TRBD1. This CDR3 contains 15 residues. The junction had 8 bases not matched to a gene; V was cut back by 7 bases and J by 2 bases. The germline CDR1 and CDR2 sequences are LNHDA and SQIVND (reference sequence). The DNA of the CDR3 is TGTGCCAGTACCAGGGGGAGAGGTGGCAATCAGCCCCAGCATTTT. Encoded protein: CASTRGRGGNQPQHF. The full variable domain, its missing parts supplied by reference TRBV19 and TRBJ1-5, is DGGITQSPKYLFRKEGQNVTLSCEQNLNHDAMYWYRQDPGQGLRLIYYSQIVNDFQKGDIAEGYSVSREKKESFPLTVTSAQKNPTAFYLCASTRGRGGNQPQHFGDGTRLSIL.

The V gene is TRBV5-6, the J gene TRBJ1-1; no clear D gene. Germline lookup yields CDR1 SGHDT and CDR2 YYEEEE. This CDR3 comprises 15 residues. V was shortened by 4 bases and J by 6 bases, with 19 bases between the two germline ends. The CDR3 DNA follows: TGTGCCAGCAGCGTGGCTTTGGGAAGGAGCGCTGAAGCTTTCTTT. It is translated as CASSVALGRSAEAFF.

The J gene is TRBJ2-3, the V gene TRBV6-5; D may be TRBD1 (5 bases). Deletions cut 2 bases from V and 6 bases from J, with 15 bases between. Germline V gives CDR1 MNHEY, CDR2 SVGAGI. This CDR3 is built from 15 residues. CDR3 region: CASSYRTYHSDTQYF. The CDR3 nucleotides read TGTGCCAGCAGTTACAGGACATACCATTCCGATACGCAGTATTTT.